Below, one T cell receptor (beta chain) is given with its context. Its antigen is not yet known. Base-call qualities are not available, and no considerably larger clone is one nucleotide away. This sample is part of a study of response to subunit inactivated influenza vaccine (dated by TCRdb to 2016 to 2018). About the investigation overall: Deep quantitative T cell receptor repertoire profiling was used in the study to track responses to a trivalent subunit inactivated influenza vaccine. Summary of the overall study and its limitations: The authors suggested that each seasonal influenza vaccination may recruit only a limited number of new T cells.

The CDR3 runs 14 residues from the cysteine to the phenylalanine. The read is trimmed to its CDR3 DNA, 42 bases read in frame from base 1. For this chain, trimming is 4 bases at the V end and 9 bases at the J end, and the number of junction bases without a gene match is 9. Per the germline V gene, SGHRS is the CDR1 and YFSETQ is the CDR2. The receptor library was made with RT-PCR. Sequencing took place on an Illumina HiSeq 2500. TCRdb took the public reads, trimmed them with fastp at Q25, ran MiXCR for clone calling and kept in-frame beta chains. Rows merge per CDR3 protein into single entries with the most common DNA and genes. The sample table contains hundreds of thousands of distinct CDR3 sequences; only one count was recorded for 13% of them. The top ten clones comprise around 14% of the sample. Sample time point, as interpreted from the label and publication: 45 days after influenza vaccine administration.

The sequence was obtained from a man aged 50-60 years who received an inactivated influenza vaccine. Donor details come from another sample of the same person, matched by shared clones. Here the sequenced sample was PBMCs from blood, taken about 40 days after vaccination. The receptor chain draws on TRBV5-1 and TRBJ2-4; 8 bases in the junction line up with TRBD2. CDR3 loop: CASSDQIGRGIQYF. The DNA reads TGCGCCAGCAGCGATCAGATCGGGAGGGGCATTCAGTACTTC.